This TCR beta chain was obtained from a study of PD-L1 blockade in urothelial cancer. Clones were read by immunoSEQ multiplex PCR, and TCRdb kept only the in-frame ones, dropping some. The sample includes under 90,000 clones, approximately 91% of them seen just once. Germline V CDR1 and CDR2: WSHSY, SAAADI. V shed 11 bases and J shed 1 base, with 12 bases lying between them. The CDR3 loop spans 12 amino acids. The starting material was PBMCs, obtained around atezolizumab (anti-PD-L1) treatment. The chain is built from TRBV10-2 and TRBJ2-7; TRBD2 is a possible D gene (5 bases). This receptor was obtained from a man aged 60-69 years with urothelial cancer. DNA of the CDR3: TGCGCCTCAAAGCCGGGATCCTACGAGCAGTACTTC. As protein: CASKPGSYEQYF.